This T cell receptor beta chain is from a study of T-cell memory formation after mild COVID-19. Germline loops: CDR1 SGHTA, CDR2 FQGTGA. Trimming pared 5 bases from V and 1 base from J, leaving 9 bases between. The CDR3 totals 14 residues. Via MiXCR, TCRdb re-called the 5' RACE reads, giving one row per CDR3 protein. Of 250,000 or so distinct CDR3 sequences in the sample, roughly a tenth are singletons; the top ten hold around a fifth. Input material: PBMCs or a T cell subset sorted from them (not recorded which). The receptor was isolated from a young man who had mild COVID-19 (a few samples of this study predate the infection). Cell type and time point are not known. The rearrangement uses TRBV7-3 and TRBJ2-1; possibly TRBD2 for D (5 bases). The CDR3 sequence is CASSPSGSYNEQFF. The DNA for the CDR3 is TGTGCCAGCAGCCCGAGCGGTTCCTACAATGAGCAGTTCTTC.